This T cell receptor beta chain stems from a study of Graves' ophthalmopathy and Graves' hyperthyroidism. Findings and limits, study-wide: Most expanded clonotypes in thyroid above 0.001 frequency also showed up in blood.

CDR1 SQVTM and CDR2 ANQGSEA come from the germline V gene. The CDR3 runs 12 residues. V was trimmed by 4 bases and J by 8 bases, leaving 14 bases between them. Comment on this clonotype: Antigen unknown.

For donors with ophthalmopathy, the disease showed moderate-to-severe activity, reached CAS ≥3 and NOSPECS ≥4, and had lasted under 3 months. No donor had other autoimmune disease, uncontrolled infection, pregnancy or lactation. The diagnosis was founded upon clinical symptoms, serum thyroxine, TRAb, thyroid ultrasound and orbital computed tomography. For repertoire sequencing, the TCR beta CDR3 regions were amplified from RNA transcripts. An opening RT-PCR round employed HTBI primers and preceded a second-round multiplex PCR. Using its own MiXCR run on the multiplex PCR reads, TCRdb lists one record per CDR3 protein. This sample yields about 740,000 distinct CDR3 sequences, of which roughly two fifths are seen a single time; about 40% belongs to the top ten.

The chain has TRBV29-1 and TRBJ1-1; D not certain. This TCR was recovered from an adult man with Graves' ophthalmopathy. Sequencing input: peripheral blood. CDR3 in DNA: TGCAGCGTTGCGGGGTCCTCCTTCGAAGCTTTCTTT. This gives the protein CSVAGSSFEAFF.